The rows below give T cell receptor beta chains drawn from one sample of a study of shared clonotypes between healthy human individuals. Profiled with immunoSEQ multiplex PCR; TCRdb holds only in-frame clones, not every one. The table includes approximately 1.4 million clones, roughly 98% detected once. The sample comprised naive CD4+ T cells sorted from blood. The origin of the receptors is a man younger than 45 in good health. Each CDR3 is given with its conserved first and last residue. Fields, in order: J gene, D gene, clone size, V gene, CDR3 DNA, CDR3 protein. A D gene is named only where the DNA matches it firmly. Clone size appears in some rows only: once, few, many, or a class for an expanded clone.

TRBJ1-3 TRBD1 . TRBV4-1 TGCGCCAGCAGCCCTACGGGACAGTCGAAGAAACCGGGAAACACCATATATTTT CASSPTGQSKKPGNTIYF
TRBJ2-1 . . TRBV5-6 TGTGCCAGCAGCTTGGTCTCCCTAGAGATATCCTACAATGAGCAGTTCTTC CASSLVSLEISYNEQFF
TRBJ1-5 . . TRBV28 TGTGCCAGCAGTTCGGGTCTTTCTTATCAGCCCCAGCATTTT CASSSGLSYQPQHF
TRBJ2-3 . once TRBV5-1 TGCGCCAGCAGCTTGAATTCTGGGACAGATACGCAGTATTTT CASSLNSGTDTQYF
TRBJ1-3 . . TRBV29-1 TGCAGCCACGAGGGACCTGGAAACACCATATATTTT CSHEGPGNTIYF
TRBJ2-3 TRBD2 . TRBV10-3 TGTGCCACCCAGAGGCTAGCGGGAGGGTCAGATACGCAGTATTTT CATQRLAGGSDTQYF
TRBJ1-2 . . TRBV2 TGTGCCAGCAGTGAAGGGGGCCTTGGAGGGGGCTACACCTTC CASSEGGLGGGYTF
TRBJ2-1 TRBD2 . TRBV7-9 TGTGCCAGCAGCTTAATAGCGGGGGCCTACAATGAGCAGTTCTTC CASSLIAGAYNEQFF
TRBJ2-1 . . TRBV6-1 TGTGCCAGCAGGGATTTAGGTAATGAGCAGTTCTTC CASRDLGNEQFF
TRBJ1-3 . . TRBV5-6 TGTGCCAGCAGCTTGCAAAACACCATATATTTT CASSLQNTIYF
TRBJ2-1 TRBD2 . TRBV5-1 TGCGCCAGCAGCTCCCATACCCTAAGCGGGAGGCAGTTCTTC CASSSHTLSGRQFF
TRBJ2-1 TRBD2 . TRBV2 TGTGCCAGCGAGGCTGGACTAGTCTACAATGAGCAGTTCTTC CASEAGLVYNEQFF
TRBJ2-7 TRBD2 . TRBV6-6 TGTGCCAGCAGTTATACTAGCGGGAGTTTTGTGCAGTACTTC CASSYTSGSFVQYF
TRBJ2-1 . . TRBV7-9 TGTGCCAGCAGCCACGATAGCGGCTCCTCCTACAATGAGCAGTTCTTC CASSHDSGSSYNEQFF
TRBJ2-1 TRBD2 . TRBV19 TGTGCCAGTAGTAGCGGGAGTTACAATGAGCAGTTCTTC CASSSGSYNEQFF
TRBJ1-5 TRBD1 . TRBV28 TGTGCCAGCACAGATCTTGGGACAGCGTACAATCAGCCCCAGCATTTT CASTDLGTAYNQPQHF
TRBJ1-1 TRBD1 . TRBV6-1 TGTGCCAGCAGTGAAGAGAAACCGGGACAGGGGTTGGGTACTGAAGCTTTCTTT CASSEEKPGQGLGTEAFF
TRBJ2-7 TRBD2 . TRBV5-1 TGCGCCAGCAGCCCCGGGGGAGGGATCTACGAGCAGTACTTC CASSPGGGIYEQYF
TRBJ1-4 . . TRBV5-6 TGTGCCAGCAGACCCCGGGGTACGGGTAATGAAAAACTGTTTTTT CASRPRGTGNEKLFF
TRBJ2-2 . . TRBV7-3 TGTGCCAGCAGCTCCCAGGGTCTCACCGGGGAGCTGTTTTTT CASSSQGLTGELFF
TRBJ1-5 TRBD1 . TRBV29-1 TGCAGCGTCCACCCCAGGGGGGATCAGCCCCAGCATTTT CSVHPRGDQPQHF
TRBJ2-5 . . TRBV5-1 TGCGCCAGCAGTGGCAGGGTAGAGACCCAGTACTTC CASSGRVETQYF
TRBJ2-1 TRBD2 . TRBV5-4 TGTGCCAGCAGCTTGGGGACTAGCGGGGTCTACGAGCAGTTCTTC CASSLGTSGVYEQFF
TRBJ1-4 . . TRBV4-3 TGCGCCAGCAGCCAAGTCGGCCCGCCGGGTGGAAAACTGTTTTTT CASSQVGPPGGKLFF
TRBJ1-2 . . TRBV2 TGTGCCAGCAGTGTATCAGGGGTTTTCGATGGCTACACCTTC CASSVSGVFDGYTF
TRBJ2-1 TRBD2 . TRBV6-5 TGTGCCACTAAAAAAGGACTAGCGGGAGTCAATGAGCAGTTCTTC CATKKGLAGVNEQFF
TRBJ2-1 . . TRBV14 TGTGCCAGCAGCCAAGCCAATGTCAGAGGGGAGCAGTTCTTC CASSQANVRGEQFF
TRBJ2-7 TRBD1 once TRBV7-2 TGTGCCAGCAGCTTATCTGGACAGGGTCTTTTTTTCTACGAGCAGTACTTC CASSLSGQGLFFYEQYF
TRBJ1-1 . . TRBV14 TGTGCCAGCAACCCCCCCCCAGGGTCCACTGAAGCTTTCTTT CASNPPPGSTEAFF
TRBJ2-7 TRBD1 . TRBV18 TGTGCCAGCTCACCACCTCAGGGGGAGCCCTACGAGCAGTACTTC CASSPPQGEPYEQYF
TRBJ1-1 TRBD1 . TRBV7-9 TGTGCCAGCAGCCAGAGGACAGGGAGTAAGAACACTGAAGCTTTCTTT CASSQRTGSKNTEAFF
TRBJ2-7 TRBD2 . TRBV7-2 TGTGCCAGCAGCTCTTTGATCGGGACTAGCGGTGGTGGATCCTACGAGCAGTACTTC CASSSLIGTSGGGSYEQYF
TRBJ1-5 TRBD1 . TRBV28 TGTGCCAGCAGGCAGGGACAGGGGGTCCAGCCCCAGCATTTT CASRQGQGVQPQHF
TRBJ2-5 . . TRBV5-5 TGTGCCAGCAGCCAGACAGGGACTCAAGAGACCCAGTACTTC CASSQTGTQETQYF
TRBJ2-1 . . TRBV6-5 TGTGCCAGCAGTTACGGGGACCGTTACAATGAGCAGTTCTTC CASSYGDRYNEQFF
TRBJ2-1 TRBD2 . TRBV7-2 TGTGCCAGCAGCAAAAGCGGGAGCGGATACAATGAGCAGTTCTTC CASSKSGSGYNEQFF
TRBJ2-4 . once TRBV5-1 TGCGCCAGCACCTCGAGGGAGGGGGCGATCAACATTCAGTACTTC CASTSREGAINIQYF
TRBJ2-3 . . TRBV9 TGTGCCAGCAGCGTAGGGATTCGTGATACGCAGTATTTT CASSVGIRDTQYF
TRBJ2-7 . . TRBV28 TGTGCCCTCGGGGCAGGACCTTACTACGAGCAGTACTTC CALGAGPYYEQYF
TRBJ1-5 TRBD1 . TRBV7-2 TGTGCCAGCAGCTTCAGGACAGGTTCGCGGCCCCAGCATTTT CASSFRTGSRPQHF
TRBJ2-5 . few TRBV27 TGTGCCAGCAGTTCCCAAGAGACCCAGTACTTC CASSSQETQYF
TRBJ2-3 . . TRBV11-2 TGTGCCAGCAGCTTAAGGGGGTGGACATCCTCGGATGCAGCGGATACGCAGTATTTT CASSLRGWTSSDAADTQYF
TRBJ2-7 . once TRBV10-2 TGCGCCAGCAGTCCCCCTTATGGGGAACAGTACTTC CASSPPYGEQYF
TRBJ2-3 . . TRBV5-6 TGTGCCAGCAGCTTGACCACCCGGACTAGCACAGATACGCAGTATTTT CASSLTTRTSTDTQYF
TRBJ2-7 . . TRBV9 TGTGCCAGCAGCGTTGGGGGGGCAGAAACCTACGAGCAGTACTTC CASSVGGAETYEQYF
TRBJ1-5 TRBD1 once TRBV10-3 TGTGCCATCAGTCGGACAGGGAAAGATGATCAGCCCCAGCATTTT CAISRTGKDDQPQHF
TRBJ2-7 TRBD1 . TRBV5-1 TGCGCCAGCAGCTCCGGGACAGTATTATACTACGAGCAGTACTTC CASSSGTVLYYEQYF
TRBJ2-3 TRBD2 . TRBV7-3 TGTGCCAGCAGCTTAACTGGCGGGAGGGGCACAGATACGCAGTATTTT CASSLTGGRGTDTQYF
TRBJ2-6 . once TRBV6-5 TGTGCCAGCAGTTACGGGGGCTCTGGGGCCAACGTCCTGACTTTC CASSYGGSGANVLTF
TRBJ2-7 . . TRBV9 TGTGCCAGCAGCGTCCCAGCGGAGGGGTACGAGCAGTACTTC CASSVPAEGYEQYF
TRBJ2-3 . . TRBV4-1 TGCGCCAGCAGCTTCGGGGGAGGGGGCTCAGATACGCAGTATTTT CASSFGGGGSDTQYF
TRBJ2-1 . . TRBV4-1 TGCGCCAGCAGCCAAGCCAACAATGAGCAGTTCTTC CASSQANNEQFF
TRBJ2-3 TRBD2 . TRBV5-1 TGCGCCAGCAGCTTGACTAGCGGAGCCAGCACAGATACGCAGTATTTT CASSLTSGASTDTQYF
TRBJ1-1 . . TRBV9 TGTGCCAGCAGCGTAGGTGGGGTGAACACTGAAGCTTTCTTT CASSVGGVNTEAFF
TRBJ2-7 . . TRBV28 TGTGCCAGCGGAGGCCTTTTCGAGCAGTACTTC CASGGLFEQYF
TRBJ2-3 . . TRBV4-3 TGCGCCAGCAGCCAAGACAAGGGCAGCACAGATACGCAGTATTTT CASSQDKGSTDTQYF
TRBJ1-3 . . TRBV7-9 TGTGCCAGCAGCACGCCTCTGACGGGCTCTGGAAACACCATATATTTT CASSTPLTGSGNTIYF